Detailed here is one T cell receptor (beta chain). Its specificity is not known. These data are taken from a study of T-cell memory formation after mild COVID-19. Looking at the study overall: Largely, TCR clusters stayed within a single donor. Whole-study findings and limits: Contracting clones from day 15 to 85 had balanced CD4/CD8; later expanders favoured CD4+.

CDR1 is SNHLY and CDR2 is FYNNEI in the germline V gene. After removal of 6 bases from V and 5 bases from J, the junction contained 10 bases not matched to a gene. The CDR3 has 15 amino acids. TCRdb fed the 5' RACE reads into MiXCR, producing one record per CDR3 protein. Altogether hundreds of thousands of distinct CDR3 sequences are present, 15% to 20% being singletons, with the ten largest covering roughly 21%. The clonotype was recovered from a man younger than 35 who had mild COVID-19 (a few samples of this study predate the infection). Cell type and time point are not known. Specimen: PBMCs or a T cell subset sorted from them (not recorded which). The J gene is TRBJ2-5, the V gene TRBV2, with 9 bases aligning to TRBD1. CDR3 residues: CASRGFTGGTETQYF. CDR3 DNA: TGTGCCAGCAGGGGATTCACAGGGGGCACGGAGACCCAGTACTTC.